What follows describes a single TCR beta chain. These data are taken from a study of blood T cell repertoires in COVID-19. Background on the study: Donors in the United States, Italy and Spain gave samples during acute or convalescent COVID-19. Nucleic acid was either cDNA or gDNA, and it came from T cells, B-cell-depleted T cells, or PBMCs.

Method: immunoSEQ multiplex PCR; TCRdb's copy keeps in-frame clones and lacks some. The sample lists 400,000 to 450,000 clones, approximately 92% occurring once. The cohort comprised adults aged roughly 18 to 95 years residing in about two dozen US areas. Germline V gene sequence: CDR1 KGHDR, CDR2 SFDVKD. With 3 bases removed from V and 0 bases from J, the gap between germline ends came to 10 bases. The CDR3 consists of 15 residues. The receptor was isolated from a man aged 25 to 45 who had recovered from COVID-19. The chain is built from TRBV24-1 and TRBJ1-1, with D tentatively TRBD1 (5 bases). The source material was PBMCs or T cells enriched from blood (not recorded which). The CDR3 loop is CATSDRDSLNTEAFF. The CDR3 DNA reads TGTGCCACCAGTGATCGTGACAGCTTGAACACTGAAGCTTTCTTT.